This T cell receptor (beta chain) appears in the sequencing data of a study of siplizumab effects on memory and regulatory T cells. Study-level results: Unstimulated subsets were the mapping target of only a minor fraction of alloreactive clones. In unstimulated cells, naive T cells appeared more diverse than memory T cells and seemed major alloresponse contributors. Significantly reduced by siplizumab was the cumulative frequency of alloreactive sequences, namely those traceable to unstimulated CD4+ memory cells.

Trimming stripped 4 bases from V and 0 bases from J, with 13 bases between. CDR3 length: 15 residues. The germline V gene has CDR1 SGHTS and CDR2 YDEGEE. Worth noting for this clone: No antigen is known for it.

Assays were performed on approximately 1.1 x 10^5 TCR templates per sample. Produced via immunoSEQ multiplex PCR; TCRdb's table is partial and in-frame only. The sample consists of roughly 120,000 clones, approximately 92% of them appearing once. Sequences were obtained from CD4+ T cells sorted from blood. The receptor comes from a human donor in good health. This chain connects TRBV5-8 to TRBJ1-1; D possibly corresponds to TRBD1 (6 bases). The CDR3 DNA reads as TGTGCCAGCAGCCCGGGGGGCCGCGTGAACACTGAAGCTTTCTTT. This encodes CASSPGGRVNTEAFF.